A selection of T cell receptor beta chains follows, all from one sample in a study of blood T cell repertoires in COVID-19. The repertoire was sequenced with immunoSEQ multiplex PCR; TCRdb's copy has only in-frame clones and lacks some. Among almost 400,000 clones listed, roughly 86% were seen once. Sequenced sample: PBMCs or T cells enriched from blood (not recorded which). These receptor sequences come from a woman in her twenties or thirties who had recovered from COVID-19. CDR3s include the opening cysteine and the closing phenylalanine or tryptophan. Each record gives: clone size, D gene, V gene, J gene, CDR3 protein, CDR3 DNA. A D gene is named only where the DNA matches it firmly. Clone sizes are given selectively: once, few, many, or a class where the clone is expanded.

>-|TRBD2|TRBV7-2|TRBJ2-5
CASSPRGLAGVETQYF
TGTGCCAGCAGCCCCCGGGGACTAGCGGGAGTTGAGACCCAGTACTTC
>once|-|TRBV28|TRBJ1-6
CASSLGRGFSYNSPLHF
TGTGCCAGCAGTTTAGGCAGGGGATTCTCCTATAATTCACCCCTCCACTTT
>-|-|TRBV5-3|TRBJ1-2
CAALGGYTF
TGTGCCGCCCTAGGAGGCTACACCTTC
>-|TRBD2|TRBV7-8|TRBJ2-4
CASSLIATSGRGNIQYF
TGTGCCAGCAGCTTAATAGCGACTAGCGGGAGAGGAAACATTCAGTACTTC
>-|-|TRBV5-4|TRBJ2-7
CASSFRVSNAGHLSYEQYF
TGTGCCAGCAGCTTTAGGGTTAGCAATGCCGGACACCTCTCCTACGAGCAGTACTTC
>-|-|TRBV9|TRBJ1-3
CARRTLSGNTIYF
TGTGCCAGACGGACACTTTCTGGAAACACCATATATTTT
>-|-|TRBV5-1|TRBJ1-2
CASSLYGVATGDNYGYTF
TGCGCCAGCAGCTTGTACGGTGTCGCTACCGGAGATAACTATGGCTACACCTTC
>-|-|TRBV3-1/TRBV3-2|TRBJ2-5
CASSLPGSQETQYF
TGTGCCAGCAGCCTCCCAGGGTCCCAAGAGACCCAGTACTTC
>-|-|TRBV5-1|TRBJ2-5
CASSPGVGGETQYF
TGCGCCAGCAGCCCCGGTGTGGGCGGGGAGACCCAGTACTTC
>-|TRBD1|TRBV9|TRBJ1-6
CASSETGDIYNSPLHF
TGTGCCAGCAGCGAAACAGGGGACATCTATAATTCACCCCTCCACTTT
>-|-|TRBV7-8|TRBJ1-1
CASSLTQMNTEAFF
TGTGCCAGCAGCTTAACACAAATGAACACTGAAGCTTTCTTT
>-|-|TRBV11-2|TRBJ1-3
CASSLGGGNTIYF
TGTGCCAGCAGCTTAGGAGGCGGAAACACCATATATTTT
>once|-|TRBV6-5|TRBJ1-1
CASSYVGGIIEAFF
TGTGCCAGCAGTTACGTCGGGGGAATAATTGAAGCTTTCTTT
>-|-|TRBV20-1|TRBJ2-2
CSASREGATGELFF
TGCAGTGCTAGTCGTGAAGGGGCCACCGGGGAGCTGTTTTTT
>-|-|TRBV10-3|TRBJ1-5
CAISESGRIKADQPQHF
TGTGCCATCAGTGAATCTGGCAGGATTAAGGCCGATCAGCCCCAGCATTTT
>once|-|TRBV5-5|TRBJ2-3
CASSLSARDTQYF
TGTGCCAGCAGCTTGTCCGCGCGAGATACGCAGTATTTT
>-|-|TRBV6-5|TRBJ1-2
CASNEGVGYGYTF
TGTGCCAGCAACGAGGGGGTAGGCTATGGCTACACCTTC
>-|TRBD1|TRBV27|TRBJ2-3
CASSFLWTGNTDTQYF
TGTGCCAGCAGTTTCTTATGGACAGGCAACACAGATACGCAGTATTTT
>-|-|TRBV5-4|TRBJ1-2
CASSLGVASYGYTF
TGTGCCAGCAGCTTGGGGGTAGCGTCCTATGGCTACACCTTC
>-|TRBD1|TRBV7-2|TRBJ2-1
CASSGTGVFYNEQFF
TGTGCCAGCAGCGGGACAGGGGTTTTCTACAATGAGCAGTTCTTC
>-|-|TRBV7-9|TRBJ1-1
CASSLGQEAFF
TGTGCCAGCAGCCTAGGACAGGAAGCTTTCTTT
>-|TRBD1|TRBV4-1|TRBJ1-2
CASSPSGGTSYGYTF
TGCGCCAGCAGCCCCTCAGGGGGCACCTCCTATGGCTACACCTTC
>-|-|TRBV14|TRBJ2-7
CASSQDISGFYEQYF
TGTGCCAGCAGCCAAGATATCTCCGGGTTCTACGAGCAGTACTTC
>-|TRBD2|TRBV5-4|TRBJ2-3
CASSLASGADTQYF
TGTGCCAGCAGCTTGGCCAGCGGGGCGGATACGCAGTATTTT
>once|-|TRBV20-1|TRBJ2-3
CSASFVQTQYF
TGCAGTGCTAGTTTTGTGCAGACGCAGTATTTT
>once|-|TRBV29-1|TRBJ1-1
CSVGALFEAFF
TGCAGCGTTGGGGCCCTATTTGAAGCTTTCTTT
>-|-|TRBV29-1|TRBJ2-2
CSVDVTGGTGELFF
TGCAGCGTTGACGTAACAGGTGGCACCGGGGAGCTGTTTTTT
>-|TRBD2|TRBV7-2|TRBJ2-1
CASRFGTSNYNEQFF
TGTGCCAGCAGGTTCGGGACTAGTAATTACAATGAGCAGTTCTTC
>-|-|TRBV9|TRBJ1-3
CASSDGSGNTIYF
TGTGCCAGCAGCGACGGGTCTGGAAACACCATATATTTT
>-|-|TRBV19|TRBJ1-5
CASSISRRQSPQHF
TGTGCCAGTAGTATTTCCCGAAGACAGTCGCCCCAGCATTTT
>-|-|TRBV9|TRBJ1-4
CASSSRIANEKLFF
TGTGCCAGCAGCTCCCGTATCGCTAATGAAAAACTGTTTTTT
>-|TRBD1|TRBV9|TRBJ2-3
CASSVDSGGGDTQYF
TGTGCCAGCAGCGTAGACTCAGGGGGTGGGGATACGCAGTATTTT
>-|-|TRBV7-6|TRBJ1-3
CASSLAAITGNTIYF
TGTGCCAGCAGCTTAGCGGCCATCACTGGAAACACCATATATTTT
>-|TRBD1|TRBV29-1|TRBJ1-2
CSVDRGQGVFDGYTF
TGCAGCGTTGATAGGGGACAGGGAGTATTCGATGGCTACACCTTC
>-|-|TRBV4-3|TRBJ1-2
CASSQVSSYGYTF
TGCGCCAGCAGCCAAGTTTCCTCCTATGGCTACACCTTC
>-|-|TRBV7-8|TRBJ2-7
CASSLGFSLVGEQYF
TGTGCCAGCAGCTTAGGGTTCTCTCTAGTCGGCGAGCAGTACTTC
>-|-|TRBV11-2|TRBJ2-7
CASSSADRPYEQYF
TGTGCCAGCAGCTCCGCAGACAGGCCCTACGAGCAGTACTTC
>-|TRBD1|TRBV6-5|TRBJ1-2
CASSLQGQGANYGYTF
TGTGCCAGCAGTTTACAGGGACAGGGAGCTAACTATGGCTACACCTTC
>-|TRBD1|TRBV23-1|TRBJ1-5
CASSQFLPGTEIQPQHF
TGCGCCAGCAGTCAATTCCTCCCCGGGACAGAGATTCAGCCCCAGCATTTT
>-|-|TRBV7-9|TRBJ1-2
CASSSQGPEAF
TGTGCCAGCAGCTCCCAGGGCCCTGAGGCCTTC
>once|TRBD1|TRBV19|TRBJ2-2
CASTTGTEITGELFF
TGTGCCAGTACCACCGGGACAGAGATCACCGGGGAGCTGTTTTTT
>once|TRBD1|TRBV4-1|TRBJ1-1
CASSQGGGGNTEAFF
TGCGCCAGCAGCCAAGGAGGAGGGGGCAACACTGAAGCTTTCTTT
>once|TRBD1|TRBV7-9|TRBJ2-5
CASSIGQGQETQYF
TGTGCCAGCAGCATCGGACAGGGACAAGAGACCCAGTACTTC
>-|-|TRBV6-5|TRBJ1-5
CASCQNSNQPQHF
TGTGCCAGCTGTCAGAATAGCAATCAGCCCCAGCATTTT
>-|-|TRBV19|TRBJ1-1
CASSMDFGAFF
TGTGCCAGTAGTATGGATTTCGGGGCTTTCTTT
>-|-|TRBV4-1|TRBJ2-5
CASSQDRVSQETQYF
TGCGCCAGCAGCCAAGATAGAGTTTCCCAAGAGACCCAGTACTTC
>-|-|TRBV7-2|TRBJ1-6
CASSLQVVGSPLHF
TGTGCCAGCAGCTTGCAAGTAGTCGGTTCACCCCTCCACTTT
>few|TRBD1|TRBV3-1/TRBV3-2|TRBJ1-1
CASSPGGDAEAFF
TGTGCCAGCAGCCCAGGGGGTGACGCTGAAGCTTTCTTT
>-|TRBD2|TRBV28|TRBJ2-7
CASSLFLGLAGGNSYEQYF
TGTGCCAGCAGTTTATTCTTGGGGCTAGCGGGAGGCAACTCCTACGAGCAGTACTTC
>-|-|TRBV5-1|TRBJ2-1
CASSLLIGRGNEQFF
TGCGCCAGCAGCTTACTCATTGGCCGGGGGAATGAGCAGTTCTTC